This TCR beta chain comes out of a study of cytomegalovirus exposure and HLA in healthy donors. Per the germline V gene, CDR1 is SQVTM and CDR2 is ANQGSEA. The CDR3 covers 13 residues. V trimming: 6 bases; J trimming: 5 bases; junction bases outside the gene matches: 4. 13 Jbeta primers and 60 Vbeta primers were used for the PCR. Using immunoSEQ multiplex PCR, the repertoire was profiled, and TCRdb retains in-frame clones only, with some absent. This sample has roughly 150,000 clones, with 80% found just once. The chain joins TRBV29-1 to TRBJ2-3, with 11 bases fitting TRBD2. This receptor was identified in a middle-aged woman in good health and CMV-seronegative. The source material was PBMCs. CDR3 in amino acids: CSVRLAGLDTQYF. The CDR3 nucleotides read TGCAGCGTCCGACTAGCGGGGTTAGATACGCAGTATTTT.